This T cell receptor (beta chain) was obtained from a study of cytomegalovirus exposure and HLA in healthy donors. Overall study: As an earlier analysis found, 150 million to 200 million T cells yielded approximately 110 million unique TCR beta sequences. Study outcomes and limitations: Three CMV-associated chains proved CMV antigen-specific in vitro. Segments of the TCR beta V type were, in most cases, productive about 87% or about 30% of the time in an earlier analysis.

The primer mix had 60 Vbeta and 13 Jbeta primers. Profiling relied on immunoSEQ multiplex PCR, and the TCRdb table lists in-frame clones only, not all of them. This table has under 250,000 clones, around 77% appearing once. Per the germline V gene, CDR1 is SGHRS and CDR2 is YFSETQ. V lost 2 bases to trimming and J lost 0 bases, with 11 bases between them. CDR3 length equals 15 residues. A note on this clone: Antigen specificity is unknown.

The rearrangement uses TRBV5-1 and TRBJ1-1; TRBD1 is a possible D gene (5 bases). The sequence derives from a man younger than 40 in good health and CMV-seronegative. The specimen was PBMCs. The CDR3 protein is CASSFSGGLNTEAFF. CDR3 nucleotides: TGCGCCAGCAGCTTCTCGGGGGGTTTGAACACTGAAGCTTTCTTT.